The sequence of this T cell receptor (beta chain) was determined in a study of T cell responses to AZD1222 COVID-19 vaccine. On this clone itself: Its antigen is undetermined.

Study-level findings and limits: Just 6 or 7 people given AZD1222 tested seropositive at baseline. Possibly, clonal diversity was underestimated; donors were largely white British and included more females.

The CDR3 sequence is 15 residues long. Germline CDR1 and CDR2: SEHNR and FQNEAQ (reference sequence). V shed 3 bases and J shed 4 bases, with 12 bases lying between them. Profiled with immunoSEQ multiplex PCR; TCRdb holds only in-frame clones, not every one. This sample has under 150,000 clones; roughly 93% occur once, and the top ten carry more than 1.5%. The receptor was isolated from an adult who received the AZD1222 COVID-19 vaccine. This chain uses TRBV7-9 with TRBJ1-4, with D possibly being TRBD1 (6 bases). The sample was peripheral blood, taken 28 days after the second AZD1222 dose. The CDR3 DNA is TGTGCCAGCAGCTTCGGACAGCACTATAATGAAAAACTGTTTTTT. Its protein product is CASSFGQHYNEKLFF.